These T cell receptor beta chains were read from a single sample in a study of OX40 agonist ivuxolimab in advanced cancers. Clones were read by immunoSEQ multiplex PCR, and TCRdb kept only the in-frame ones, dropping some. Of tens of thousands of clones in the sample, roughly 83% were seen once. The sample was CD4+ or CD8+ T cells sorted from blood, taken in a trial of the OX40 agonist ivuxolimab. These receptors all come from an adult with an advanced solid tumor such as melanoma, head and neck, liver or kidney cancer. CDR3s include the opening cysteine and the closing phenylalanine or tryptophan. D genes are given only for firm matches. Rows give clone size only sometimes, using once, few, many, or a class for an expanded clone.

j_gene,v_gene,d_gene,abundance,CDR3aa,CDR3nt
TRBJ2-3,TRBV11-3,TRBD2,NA,CASSLETGPGGTQYF,TGTGCCAGCAGCTTAGAAACGGGGCCCGGGGGGACGCAGTATTTT
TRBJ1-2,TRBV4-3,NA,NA,CASSQDAGENLYGYTF,TGCGCCAGCAGCCAAGATGCGGGCGAGAACCTCTATGGCTACACCTTC
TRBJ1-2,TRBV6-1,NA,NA,CASSEVEGIGYTF,TGTGCCAGCAGTGAAGTTGAGGGGATCGGCTACACCTTC
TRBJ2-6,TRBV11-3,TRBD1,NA,CASSSQGATGANVLTF,TGTGCCAGCAGCTCGCAGGGGGCTACTGGGGCCAACGTCCTGACTTTC
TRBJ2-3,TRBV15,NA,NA,CATSRGFRSTDTQYF,TGTGCCACCAGCAGGGGGTTCAGGAGCACAGATACGCAGTATTTT
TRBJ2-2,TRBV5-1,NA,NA,CASSLEGGNTGELFF,TGCGCCAGCAGCTTGGAGGGCGGCAACACCGGGGAGCTGTTTTTT
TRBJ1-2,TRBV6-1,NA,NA,CASSSGDLYGYTF,TGTGCCAGCAGTTCAGGGGATCTCTATGGCTACACCTTC
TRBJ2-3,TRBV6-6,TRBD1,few,CASSSRTGEDTDTQYF,TGTGCCAGCAGTTCTCGGACAGGGGAAGACACAGATACGCAGTATTTT
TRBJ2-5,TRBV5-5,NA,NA,CASSQGAVQETQYF,TGTGCCAGCAGCCAAGGCGCAGTTCAAGAGACCCAGTACTTC
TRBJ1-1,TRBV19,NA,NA,CASSIGSGLNLNTEAFF,TGTGCCAGTAGTATAGGTTCGGGACTGAATCTGAACACTGAAGCTTTCTTT
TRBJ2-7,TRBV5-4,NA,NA,CASSRGPEGEQYF,TGTGCCAGCTCCCGGGGACCGGAGGGCGAGCAGTACTTC
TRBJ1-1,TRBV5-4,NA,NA,CASTWWGAAGNTEAFF,TGTGCCAGCACATGGTGGGGGGCCGCGGGGAACACTGAAGCTTTCTTT
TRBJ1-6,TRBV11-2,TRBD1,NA,CASSLYRGNSPLHF,TGTGCCAGCAGCTTATACAGGGGAAATTCACCCCTCCACTTT
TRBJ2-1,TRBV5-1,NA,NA,CASSATSGRRDYNEQFF,TGCGCCAGCAGCGCTACAAGCGGCCGCCGGGACTACAATGAGCAGTTCTTC
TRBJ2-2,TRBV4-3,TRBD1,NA,CASSPQGITGELFF,TGCGCCAGCAGCCCACAGGGGATCACCGGGGAGCTGTTTTTT
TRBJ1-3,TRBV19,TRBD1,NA,CASSTGQGTGNTIYF,TGTGCCAGTAGTACCGGACAGGGGACTGGAAACACCATATATTTT
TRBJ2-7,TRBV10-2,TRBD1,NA,CASSLQGGEQYF,TGCGCCAGCAGTTTACAGGGGGGCGAGCAGTACTTC
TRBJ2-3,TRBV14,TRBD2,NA,CASSQDFPSGVFTSTDTQYF,TGTGCCAGCAGCCAAGATTTTCCCAGCGGGGTCTTTACTAGCACAGATACGCAGTATTTT
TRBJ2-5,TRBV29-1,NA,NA,CSGSQETQYF,TGCAGCGGCTCCCAAGAGACCCAGTACTTC
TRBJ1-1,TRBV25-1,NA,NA,CASRLHGTNTEAFF,TGTGCCAGCAGGCTTCACGGGACGAACACTGAAGCTTTCTTT
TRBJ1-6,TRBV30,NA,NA,CAWKSSYNSPLHF,TGTGCCTGGAAGAGCTCCTATAATTCACCCCTCCACTTT
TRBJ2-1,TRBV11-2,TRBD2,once,CASSPRLAGGLYNEQFF,TGTGCCAGCAGCCCGCGACTAGCGGGGGGGCTCTACAATGAGCAGTTCTTC
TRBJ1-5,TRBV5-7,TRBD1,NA,CASSFNRGLHQPQHF,TGTGCCAGCAGCTTCAACAGGGGTCTGCATCAGCCCCAGCATTTT
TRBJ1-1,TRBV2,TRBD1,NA,CASSIRQGNTEAFF,TGTGCCAGCAGTATCAGACAGGGGAACACTGAAGCTTTCTTT
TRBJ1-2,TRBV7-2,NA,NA,CASSLEREDVRGYTF,TGTGCCAGCAGCTTAGAAAGGGAAGACGTACGCGGCTACACCTTC
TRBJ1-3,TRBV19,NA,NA,CAVKGAGNTIYF,TGTGCCGTCAAAGGGGCTGGAAACACCATATATTTT
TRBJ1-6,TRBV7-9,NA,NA,CASSLDLWPTSINSPLHF,TGTGCCAGCAGCTTAGACCTTTGGCCGACCAGTATTAATTCACCCCTCCACTTT
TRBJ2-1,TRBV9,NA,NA,CASSVAPTIGTYYNEQFF,TGTGCCAGCAGCGTAGCGCCGACAATTGGGACCTACTACAATGAGCAGTTCTTC
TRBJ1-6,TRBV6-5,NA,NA,CASRGDHYNSPLHF,TGTGCCAGCAGGGGGGACCATTATAATTCACCCCTCCACTTT
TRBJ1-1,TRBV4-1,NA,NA,CASSQVGQRTEAFF,TGCGCCAGCAGCCAAGTTGGGCAGAGAACTGAAGCTTTCTTT
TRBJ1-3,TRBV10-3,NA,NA,CAISGVTVGNTIYF,TGTGCCATCAGTGGAGTGACTGTTGGAAACACCATATATTTT
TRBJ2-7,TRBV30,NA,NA,CAWSVRGAHEQYF,TGTGCCTGGAGTGTACGGGGAGCCCACGAGCAGTACTTC
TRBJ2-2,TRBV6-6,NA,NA,CASRPYTGELFF,TGTGCCAGCAGGCCATACACGGGGGAGCTGTTTTTT
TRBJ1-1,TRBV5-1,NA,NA,CASSLEPQGNTEAFF,TGCGCCAGCAGCTTGGAACCACAGGGAAACACTGAAGCTTTCTTT
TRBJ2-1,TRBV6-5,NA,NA,CASSPGRGGEQFF,TGTGCCAGCAGCCCCGGTCGGGGAGGTGAGCAGTTCTTC
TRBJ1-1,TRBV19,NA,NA,CASSPTVNTEAFF,TGTGCCAGTAGCCCGACGGTGAACACTGAAGCTTTCTTT
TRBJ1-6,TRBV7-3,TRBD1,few,CASSLTGQGGSPLHF,TGTGCCAGCAGCTTAACGGGACAGGGTGGTTCACCCCTCCACTTT
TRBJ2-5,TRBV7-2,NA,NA,CASSSDAHSETQYF,TGTGCCAGCAGCTCGGACGCCCACTCGGAGACCCAGTACTTC
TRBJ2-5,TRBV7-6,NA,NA,CASSKRQGGRETQYF,TGTGCCAGCAGCAAAAGACAGGGAGGGAGGGAGACCCAGTACTTC
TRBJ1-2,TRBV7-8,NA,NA,CASSPRSYGYTF,TGTGCCAGCAGCCCTAGATCCTATGGCTACACCTTC
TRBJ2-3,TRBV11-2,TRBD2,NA,CASSPRPASGGNTQYF,TGTGCCAGCAGCCCCCGCCCGGCTAGCGGGGGCAATACGCAGTATTTT
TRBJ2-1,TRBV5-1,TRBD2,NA,CASGGGSYNEQFF,TGCGCCAGCGGGGGGGGTTCCTACAATGAGCAGTTCTTC
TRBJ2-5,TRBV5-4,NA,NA,CASSGDTDQETQYF,TGTGCCAGCAGCGGGGACACCGACCAAGAGACCCAGTACTTC
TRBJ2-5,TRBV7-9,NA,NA,CASSSLKAIIQETQYF,TGTGCCAGCAGCTCTCTGAAAGCAATTATTCAAGAGACCCAGTACTTC
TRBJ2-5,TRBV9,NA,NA,CASSPSQGQETQYF,TGTGCCAGCAGCCCCTCACAGGGCCAAGAGACCCAGTACTTC
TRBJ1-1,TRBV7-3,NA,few,CASSLKGGTAGVETEAFF,TGTGCCAGCAGCTTAAAAGGAGGGACGGCCGGGGTAGAGACTGAAGCTTTCTTT
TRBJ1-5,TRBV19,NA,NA,CASRPRGPDSNQPQHF,TGTGCCAGTAGACCCCGGGGCCCCGATAGCAATCAGCCCCAGCATTTT
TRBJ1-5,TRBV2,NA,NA,CASSEALMSPGHF,TGTGCCAGCAGTGAAGCCCTTATGTCCCCGGGGCATTTT
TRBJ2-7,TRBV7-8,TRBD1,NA,CASSFRGPSYEQYF,TGTGCCAGCAGTTTCAGGGGGCCCTCCTACGAGCAGTACTTC
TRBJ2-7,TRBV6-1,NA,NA,CASSEWPDYEQYF,TGTGCCAGCAGTGAATGGCCCGACTACGAGCAGTACTTC